This T cell receptor beta chain comes out of a study of long-term antiretroviral therapy in people with HIV. Study results and limitations: After ART, diversity increased yet remained lower than transplant donor controls.

Each HIV participant was treated in the United States. This clone was observed once. Antigen specificity is unknown. Survey-level immunoSEQ v3.0 assays were run. TCRdb keeps only in-frame clones here, not all; method: immunoSEQ multiplex PCR. Seen here are 30,000 or so clones, approximately 72% observed once, and the top ten hold 3.4%. The TCR sequence derives from a middle-aged man with HIV. The sample was unsorted PBMCs, taken 3 years after starting antiretroviral therapy.

The CDR3 coding sequence is TGTGCCAGCAGCTTAGCAAGACCCGGTGAAGCTTTCTTT. Its translation is CASSLARPGEAFF. The genes are TRBV11-2 and TRBJ1-1; D call uncertain. The CDR3 spans 13 residues. CDR1 is SGHAT, CDR2 FQNNGV, per germline. With 1 base removed from V and 7 bases from J, the gap between germline ends came to 10 bases.